The sequence of this T cell receptor beta chain was determined in a study of CD8+ T cells in alopecia areata. Whole-study findings and limits: Normal scalp showed lower clonality than lesional scalp, especially alopecia totalis/universalis. Sequenced scalp T cells also include alphabeta T cells resident in normal skin.

Germline values: CDR1 LNHNV, CDR2 YYDKDF (reference sequence). There are 13 residues in the CDR3. Trimming shortened V by 5 bases and J by 1 base, and 8 bases separated the two germline ends. Investigators isolated RNA and reverse transcribed it into cDNA to act as the sequencing template. Only in-frame clones appear in the TCRdb table, and some are missing; sequencing was by immunoSEQ multiplex PCR. The data contain fewer than 150,000 clones, around 61% of them singletons. Turning to this clone: Antigen: not known.

J is TRBJ1-2 and V is TRBV15; tentative D call: TRBD1 (6 bases). Sequenced: CD4+ T cells sorted from blood. This receptor was obtained from a human donor in good health. This CDR3 reads CATSQDSNYGYTF. For the CDR3, the DNA is TGTGCCACCAGCCAGGACAGTAACTATGGCTACACCTTC.